This passage covers 18 T cell receptor beta chains from one sample sequenced in a study of regulatory T cells in long-lasting Graves disease. Regarding time point: persistent/refractory GD, antithyroid drugs over 5 years with positive TRAb. From PBMCs, RNA was extracted and then used to make the TCR library. Construction of TCR beta libraries relied on iRepertoire HTBI primers and on Arm-PCR targeting CDR3 regions. Via MiXCR, TCRdb re-called the multiplex PCR reads, giving one row per CDR3 protein. The data show some 430,000 distinct CDR3 sequences, 20% to 25% seen once. Material: peripheral blood mononuclear cells (PBMCs), obtained when the disease was refractory, from a patient treated with antithyroid drugs. These receptors all come from a female donor with Graves disease.

The V and J genes are TRBV9 and TRBJ1-3, with a weak D call TRBD1 (6 bases). Trimming stripped 3 bases from V and 10 bases from J, with 20 bases between. Germline CDR1 SGDLS, CDR2 YYNGEE. This CDR3 region has 15 residues. This CDR3 is CASSEGDTPDGTIYF. CDR3 bases: TGTGCCAGCAGCGAGGGGGACACGCCGGATGGGACCATATATTTT.

This clonotype was observed many times. Germline and junction disagree at one end, which may indicate a read error. This chain joins TRBV12-3 or TRBV12-4 and TRBJ2-7; 9 bases are shared with TRBD1. This CDR3 region has 11 residues. This CDR3 reads CASSLAGQGSF. The CDR3 DNA sequence: TGTGCCAGCAGTTTAGCTGGACAGGGGTCATTC.

This clonotype came up a few times. The rearrangement links TRBV5-1 to TRBJ1-2; D ambiguous. V was clipped by 4 bases and J by 5 bases, with 12 bases between them. Germline assignment: CDR1 SGHRS and CDR2 YFSETQ. CDR3 length equals 13 residues. The CDR3 spells CASSEDGQYGYTF. The CDR3 DNA reads as TGCGCCAGCAGCGAGGACGGCCAGTATGGCTACACCTTC.

This chain links TRBV28 with TRBJ2-1; 13 bases are a match to TRBD2. Per the germline V gene, CDR1 is MDHEN and CDR2 is SYDVKM. V shed 6 bases and J 7 bases; nucleotides not matched to a gene: 3. The CDR3 is made up of 14 amino acids. The CDR3 region is CASRTSGGANEQFF. The CDR3, as DNA: TGTGCCAGCAGAACTAGCGGGGGGGCTAATGAGCAGTTCTTC.

This rearrangement joins TRBV7-3 to TRBJ2-3; D is ambiguous. The CDR3 runs to 13 residues. V dropped 8 bases and J dropped 2 bases, with 11 bases sitting between them. Germline V gives CDR1 SGHTA, CDR2 FQGTGA. This CDR3 reads CASSAVHTDTQYF. In DNA form, the CDR3 reads TGTGCCAGCTCGGCAGTCCACACAGATACGCAGTATTTT.

There are many counts of this clonotype. This chain links TRBV7-2 with TRBJ1-1; no clear D. Per the germline V gene, CDR1 is SGHTA and CDR2 is FQGNSA. This CDR3 region has 14 residues. V was cut by 1 base and J by 0 bases, with 6 bases left in between. The CDR3 reads CASSLEELNTEAFF. The CDR3, as DNA: TGTGCCAGCAGCTTAGAAGAGCTGAACACTGAAGCTTTCTTT.

This clonotype was counted between two and nine times. The chain links TRBV3-1 to TRBJ2-7; D is possibly TRBD1 (5 bases). V shed 1 base and J shed 4 bases, with 5 bases lying between them. The germline V gene has CDR1 LGHDT and CDR2 YNNKEL (reference sequence). The CDR3 is 12 residues long. The CDR3 here is CASSQAGYEQYF. The CDR3 DNA follows: TGTGCCAGCAGCCAAGCAGGGTACGAGCAGTACTTC.

This clonotype appeared once. V is TRBV27 and J is TRBJ2-1; 7 positions match TRBD2. The J segment lost 3 bases and the V segment lost 4 bases, leaving 0 bases of the junction unmatched. The CDR3 loop spans 13 amino acids. CDR1 is MNHEY and CDR2 is SMNVEV in the germline V gene (reference sequence). CDR3: CASSWDYYNEQFF. CDR3 DNA sequence: TGTGCCAGCAGTTGGGACTACTACAATGAGCAGTTCTTC.

This clonotype came up many times. This rearrangement joins TRBV3-1 to TRBJ2-7, with D maybe TRBD2 (6 bases). This CDR3 has 13 amino acids. Trimming took 6 bases from V and 3 from J, leaving 12 bases between them. Germline CDR1 and CDR2: LGHDT and YNNKEL (reference sequence). CDR3 in DNA: TGTGCCAGCAGTCCGGGACTCCTCTACGAGCAGTACTTC. Amino acids: CASSPGLLYEQYF.

There are many counts of this clonotype. The chain uses TRBV7-9 and TRBJ2-5; D is uncertain. Trimming removed 1 base from V and 3 bases from J, with 12 bases in between. The germline V gene has CDR1 SEHNR and CDR2 FQNEAQ (reference sequence). CDR3 length equals 15 residues. The CDR3 loop reads CASSLEKWRKETQYF. In DNA, the CDR3 is TGTGCCAGCAGCTTAGAGAAGTGGCGGAAAGAGACCCAGTACTTC.

This clonotype was recorded once. A read error may be the cause here, since a much bigger clone is one base away. The rearrangement links TRBV6-2 or TRBV6-3 to TRBJ1-4, with a possible D match to TRBD1 (5 bases). V lost 10 bases, J lost 8 bases, and 20 bases lay in between. Germline V gene data show CDR1 as MNHEY and CDR2 as SVGEGT. This CDR3 is built from 14 residues. The CDR3 loop is CANYVGGKDEKLFF. The DNA of the CDR3 is TGTGCCAACTATGTCGGGGGAAAGGACGAAAAACTGTTTTTT.

The V gene is TRBV20-1, the J gene TRBJ1-1; D unresolved. CDR1 and CDR2 from the germline V gene are DFQATT and SNEGSKA (reference sequence). The CDR3 covers 16 residues. The germline V and J ends were trimmed by 0 bases and 5 bases, with 19 bases remaining between them. Written as DNA, the CDR3 is TGCAGTGCTAGAGACCCTCAAACTGGTTCTCTGACTGAAGCTTTCTTT. It encodes CSARDPQTGSLTEAFF.

This clonotype was detected many times. The CDR3 protein is CASSLSGTNYGYTF. The CDR3 DNA follows: TGTGCCAGCAGCTTGTCAGGGACGAACTATGGCTACACCTTC. The chain couples TRBV27 to TRBJ1-2, with D maybe TRBD1 (5 bases). CDR3 size: 14 residues. Trimming removed 6 bases at V and 2 bases at J, with 13 bases between. Germline CDR1 and CDR2: MNHEY and SMNVEV (reference sequence).

J is TRBJ1-2 and V is TRBV11-2; D may be TRBD1 (6 bases). Germline V gene sequence: CDR1 SGHAT, CDR2 FQNNGV. V lost 0 bases to trimming and J lost 4 bases, with 9 bases between them. The CDR3 is 14 residues long. CDR3 nucleotide sequence: TGTGCCAGCAGCTTAGAAGGGGGGACCTATGGCTACACCTTC. It is translated as CASSLEGGTYGYTF.

The rearrangement links TRBV12-3 or TRBV12-4 to TRBJ2-1; 7 positions match TRBD1. This CDR3 comprises 16 residues. Trimming at V came to 0 bases and at J to 5 bases, leaving 7 bases not matched to a gene. CDR3: CASSLAWDSPNNEQFF. In DNA form, the CDR3 reads TGTGCCAGCAGTTTAGCGTGGGACAGCCCGAACAATGAGCAGTTCTTC.

This clonotype was seen a few times. The gene calls are TRBV7-2 and TRBJ1-2, with D uncertain. The CDR3 length is 12 residues. The germline gives CDR1 SGHTA, CDR2 FQGNSA. Trimming took 2 bases from V and 11 from J, leaving 12 bases between them. The CDR3 sequence is CASSLNSGDYTF. The DNA for the CDR3 is TGTGCCAGCAGCTTAAATTCTGGGGATTACACCTTC.

The sample holds many counts of this clonotype. The chain joins TRBV3-1 to TRBJ1-4, with D possibly matching TRBD1 (5 bases). Germline lookup yields CDR1 LGHDT and CDR2 YNNKEL (reference sequence). The CDR3 length is 16 residues. V gave up 0 bases and J gave up 7 bases, with 15 bases separating them. The CDR3, as DNA: TGTGCCAGCAGCCAAGATAGGTGGGGGAAACCTGAAAAACTGTTTTTT. It yields the protein CASSQDRWGKPEKLFF.

This clonotype was counted a few times. The CDR3 reads CASSLGQGSGAQHF. Written as DNA, the CDR3 is TGTGCCAGCAGCTTGGGGCAGGGGTCTGGGGCCCAGCATTTT. V is TRBV5-6 and J is TRBJ1-5, with D possibly TRBD1 on 6 matching bases. The CDR3 is made up of 14 amino acids. Trimming took off 0 bases at V and 11 bases at J, with 15 bases between the two ends. CDR1 and CDR2 (germline): SGHDT, YYEEEE.